Sequencing of this T cell receptor beta chain was carried out in a study of vaccination effects on CD4 cells after COVID-19. Investigators separated out CD4+ T cells once 10 days of culture had passed. Repertoires were generated with immunoSEQ multiplex PCR, while TCRdb's copy carries only in-frame clones and drops some. The sample yields more than 45,000 clones, about three quarters seen once. V lost 3 bases and J 10 bases, leaving 16 bases between the germline ends. The CDR3 loop spans 15 amino acids. CDR1 and CDR2 (germline): MNHEY, SMNVEV (reference sequence). To note about this clone: Its antigen is unidentified.

This sequence originates from a human donor who received a COVID-19 vaccine. The sequencing here drew on CD4+ T cells from PBMCs cultured without peptide, taken before COVID-19 vaccination. The rearrangement joins TRBV27 to TRBJ1-6; D is undetermined. As DNA, the CDR3 is TGTGCCAGCAGTTTTCTCGGATTAGTGGAATCACCCCTCCACTTT. This encodes CASSFLGLVESPLHF.